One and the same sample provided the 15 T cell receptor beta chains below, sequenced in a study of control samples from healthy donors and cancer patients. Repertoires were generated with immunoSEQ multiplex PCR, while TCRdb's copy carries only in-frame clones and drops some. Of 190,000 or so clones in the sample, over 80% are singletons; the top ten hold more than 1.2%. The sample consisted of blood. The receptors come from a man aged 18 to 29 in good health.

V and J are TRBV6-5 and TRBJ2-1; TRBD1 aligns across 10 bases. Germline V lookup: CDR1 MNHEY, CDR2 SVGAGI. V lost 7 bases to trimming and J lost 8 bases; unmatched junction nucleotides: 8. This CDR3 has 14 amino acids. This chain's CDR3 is CASKGDRGRDEQFF. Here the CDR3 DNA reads TGTGCCAGCAAGGGGGACAGGGGTCGAGATGAGCAGTTCTTC.

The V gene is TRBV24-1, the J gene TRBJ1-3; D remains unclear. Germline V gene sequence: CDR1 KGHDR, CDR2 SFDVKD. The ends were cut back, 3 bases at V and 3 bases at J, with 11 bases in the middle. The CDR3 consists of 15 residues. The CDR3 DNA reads TGTGCCACCAGTGATCCGTCGGGCGATGGAAACACCATATATTTT. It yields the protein CATSDPSGDGNTIYF.

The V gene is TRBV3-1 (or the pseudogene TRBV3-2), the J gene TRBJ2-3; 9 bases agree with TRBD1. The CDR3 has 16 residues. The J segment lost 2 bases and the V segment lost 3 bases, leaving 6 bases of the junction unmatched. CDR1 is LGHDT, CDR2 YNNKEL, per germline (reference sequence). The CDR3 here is CASSQRDRAYTDTQYF. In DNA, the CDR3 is TGTGCCAGCAGCCAGCGGGACAGGGCCTACACAGATACGCAGTATTTT.

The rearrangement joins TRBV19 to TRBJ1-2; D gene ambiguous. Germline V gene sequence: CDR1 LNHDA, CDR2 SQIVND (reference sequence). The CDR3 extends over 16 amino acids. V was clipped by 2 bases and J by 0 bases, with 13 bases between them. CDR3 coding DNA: TGTGCCAGTAGTATACCTTCTTACGCTGCTAACTATGGCTACACCTTC. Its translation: CASSIPSYAANYGYTF.

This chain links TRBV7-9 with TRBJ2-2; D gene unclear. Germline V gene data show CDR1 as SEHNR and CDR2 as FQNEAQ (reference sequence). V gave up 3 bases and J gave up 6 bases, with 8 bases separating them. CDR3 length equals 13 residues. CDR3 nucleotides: TGTGCCAGCAGCTTGTTGACGGCCGGGGAGCTGTTTTTT. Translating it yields CASSLLTAGELFF.

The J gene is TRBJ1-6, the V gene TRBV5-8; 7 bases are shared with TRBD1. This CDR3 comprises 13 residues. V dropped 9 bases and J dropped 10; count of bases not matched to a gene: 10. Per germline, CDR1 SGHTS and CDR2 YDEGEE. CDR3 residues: CATRDSGASPLHF. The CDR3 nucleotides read TGTGCCACCCGGGACAGCGGGGCCTCACCCCTCCACTTT.

The CDR3 loop is CASSSPRTSGTYEQYF. The DNA of the CDR3 is TGTGCCAGCAGTTCTCCCCGGACTAGCGGAACCTACGAGCAGTACTTC. The genes are TRBV27 and TRBJ2-7; 10 bases fit TRBD2. Trimming removed 4 bases from V and 2 bases from J; junction bases left unmatched: 8. The CDR3 has 16 amino acids. Germline CDR1 reads MNHEY; CDR2 reads SMNVEV (reference sequence).

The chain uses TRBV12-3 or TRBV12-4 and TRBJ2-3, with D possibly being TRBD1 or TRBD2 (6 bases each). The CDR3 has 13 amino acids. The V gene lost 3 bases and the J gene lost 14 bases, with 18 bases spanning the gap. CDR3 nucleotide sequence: TGTGCCAGCAGTTTTTCCCAAACAGGGACTGGGTATTTT. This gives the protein CASSFSQTGTGYF.

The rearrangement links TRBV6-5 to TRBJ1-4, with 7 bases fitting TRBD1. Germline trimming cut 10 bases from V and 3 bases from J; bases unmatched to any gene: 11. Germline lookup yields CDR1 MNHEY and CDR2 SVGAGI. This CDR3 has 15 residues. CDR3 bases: TGTGCCACCAAGGGGGCCGGGTTGGCTAATGAAAAACTGTTTTTT. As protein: CATKGAGLANEKLFF.

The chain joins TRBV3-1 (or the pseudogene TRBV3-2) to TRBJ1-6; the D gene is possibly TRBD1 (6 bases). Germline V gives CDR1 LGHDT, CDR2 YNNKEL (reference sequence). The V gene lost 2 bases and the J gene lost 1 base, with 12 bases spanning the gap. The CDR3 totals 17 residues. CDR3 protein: CASSQQGLWSYNSPLHF. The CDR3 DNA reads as TGTGCCAGCAGCCAACAGGGGCTTTGGTCCTATAATTCACCCCTCCACTTT.

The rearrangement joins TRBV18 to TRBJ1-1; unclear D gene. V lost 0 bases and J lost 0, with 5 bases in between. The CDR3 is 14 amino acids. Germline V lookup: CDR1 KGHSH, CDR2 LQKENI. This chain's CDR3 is CASSPPTVNTEAFF. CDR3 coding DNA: TGTGCCAGCTCACCACCGACGGTGAACACTGAAGCTTTCTTT.

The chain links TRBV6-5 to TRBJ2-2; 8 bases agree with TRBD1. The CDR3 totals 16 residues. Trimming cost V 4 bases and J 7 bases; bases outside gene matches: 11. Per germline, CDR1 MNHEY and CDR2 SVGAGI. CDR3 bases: TGTGCCAGCAGTTCATCGGACAGGGAGTACATCGGGGAGCTGTTTTTT. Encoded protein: CASSSSDREYIGELFF.

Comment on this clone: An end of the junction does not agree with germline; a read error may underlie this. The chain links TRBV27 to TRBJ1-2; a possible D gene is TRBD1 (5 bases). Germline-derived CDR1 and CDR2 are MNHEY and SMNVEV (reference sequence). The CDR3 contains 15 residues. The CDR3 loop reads CASSLQAGNNYGHTF. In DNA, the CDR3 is TGTGCCAGCAGTTTACAGGCAGGGAATAACTATGGCCACACCTTC.

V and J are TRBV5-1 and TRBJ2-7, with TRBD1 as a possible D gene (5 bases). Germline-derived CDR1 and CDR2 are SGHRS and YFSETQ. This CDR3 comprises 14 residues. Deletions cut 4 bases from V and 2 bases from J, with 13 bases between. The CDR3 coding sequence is TGCGCCAGCAGCCGGTCGGACACCACCTACGAGCAGTACTTC. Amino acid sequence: CASSRSDTTYEQYF. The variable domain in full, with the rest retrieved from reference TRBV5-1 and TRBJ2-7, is KAGVTQTPRYLIKTRGQQVTLSCSPISGHRSVSWYQQTPGQGLQFLFEYFSETQRNKGNFPGRFSGRQFSNSRSEMNVSTLELGDSALYLCASSRSDTTYEQYFGPGTRLTVT.

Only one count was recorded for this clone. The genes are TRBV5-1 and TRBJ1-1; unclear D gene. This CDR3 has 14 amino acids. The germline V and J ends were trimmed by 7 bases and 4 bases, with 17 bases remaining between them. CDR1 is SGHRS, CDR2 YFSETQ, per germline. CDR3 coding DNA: TGCGCCAGCCATACGACGGCGGGTAGCACTGAAGCTTTCTTT. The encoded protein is CASHTTAGSTEAFF.